This TCR beta chain was found in a study of blood T cells in healthy people across ages. PCR was performed a second time for about 7 to 11 cycles using a sample-barcoded 5' primer and a J-beta primer mix. Each CDR3 protein is one row after TCRdb ran MiXCR on the 5' RACE reads. This table holds approximately 900,000 distinct CDR3 sequences, roughly 29% found once. This clonotype was counted at least ten times. The ends lost 0 bases at V and 0 bases at J; junction bases unmatched: 5. The CDR3 has 16 residues. Looked up from germline, CDR1 is LGHNA and CDR2 is YNFKEQ. The data also belong to a second study, concerning T cells of mothers and their children.

The chain has TRBV4-2 and TRBJ2-7, with TRBD2 matching over 7 bases. The sequence was collected from a woman aged 35 to 49 in good health. Sequencing input: blood. The CDR3 bases are TGTGCCAGCAGCCAAGAACGAAGCGGGGCCTCCTACGAGCAGTACTTC. This sequence encodes CASSQERSGASYEQYF.